Below are 5 T cell receptor beta chains sequenced from a single sample in a study of blood T cell repertoires in COVID-19. Generated by immunoSEQ multiplex PCR, the TCRdb table keeps only in-frame clones and is missing some. This table holds 250,000 to 350,000 clones, roughly 85% found once. Sequenced material: peripheral blood. The origin of the receptors is a woman younger than 45 with active or convalescent COVID-19.

The V and J genes are TRBV7-9 and TRBJ1-2, with a weak D call TRBD1 (6 bases). The CDR3 contains 15 residues. Germline V gene sequence: CDR1 SEHNR, CDR2 FQNEAQ (reference sequence). V was shortened by 4 bases and J by 12 bases, with 24 bases between the two germline ends. The CDR3 spells CASSSPPTRDTFHTF. The CDR3 nucleotides are TGTGCCAGCAGCTCCCCCCCTACCCGGGACACTTTTCACACCTTC.

The chain has TRBV21-1 and TRBJ1-1. TRBV21-1 is a pseudogene locus. The CDR3 consists of 14 residues. For the CDR3, the DNA is TGTGCCAGCAGCAAGGGGGGGGAGAACACTGAAGCTTTCTTT. It translates to CASSKGGENTEAFF.

This chain joins TRBV5-1 and TRBJ2-3; perhaps TRBD1 as D (5 bases). V dropped 4 bases and J dropped 1 base, with 13 bases sitting between them. CDR1 is SGHRS and CDR2 is YFSETQ in the germline V gene. This CDR3 has 15 amino acids. CDR3 in DNA: TGCGCCAGCAGCATCCAGGGTTCAGGCACAGATACGCAGTATTTT. Protein sequence: CASSIQGSGTDTQYF.

V usage is TRBV28 and J usage is TRBJ2-7; 8 bases are a match to TRBD1. With 4 bases clipped from V and 5 bases from J, the junction kept 7 bases outside the gene matches. This CDR3 has 14 residues. CDR1 is MDHEN, CDR2 SYDVKM, per germline. The CDR3 loop reads CASSSSDRVHEQYF. The DNA of the CDR3 is TGTGCCAGCAGTTCCTCGGACAGGGTCCACGAGCAGTACTTC. The entire variable domain, with the rest obtained from reference TRBV28 and TRBJ2-7, is as follows: DVKVTQSSRYLVKRTGEKVFLECVQDMDHENMFWYRQDPGLGLRLIYFSYDVKMKEKGDIPEGYSVSREKKERFSLILESASTNQTSMYLCASSSSDRVHEQYFGPGTRLTVT.

This clone was recorded only once. The V and J genes are TRBV5-4 and TRBJ2-7; 12 bases are a match to TRBD2. Per germline, CDR1 SGHNT and CDR2 YYREEE (reference sequence). V shed 4 bases and J 6 bases; nucleotides not matched to a gene: 8. CDR3 length: 15 amino acids. The CDR3 here is CASSTGTSGFLEQYF. CDR3 nucleotide sequence: TGTGCCAGCAGCACTGGGACTAGCGGGTTTCTCGAGCAGTACTTC.